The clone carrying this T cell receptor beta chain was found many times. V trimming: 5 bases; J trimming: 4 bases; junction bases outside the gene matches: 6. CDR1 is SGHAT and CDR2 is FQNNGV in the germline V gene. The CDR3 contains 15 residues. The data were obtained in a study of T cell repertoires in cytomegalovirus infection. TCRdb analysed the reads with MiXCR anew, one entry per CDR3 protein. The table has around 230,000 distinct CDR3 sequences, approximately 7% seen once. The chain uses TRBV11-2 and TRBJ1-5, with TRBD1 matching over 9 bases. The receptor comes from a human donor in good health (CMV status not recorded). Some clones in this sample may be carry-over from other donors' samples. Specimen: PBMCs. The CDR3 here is CASSPGDRENQPQHF. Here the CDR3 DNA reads TGTGCCAGCAGCCCCGGGGACAGGGAAAATCAGCCCCAGCATTTT.